This T cell receptor (beta chain) came from a study of blood T cell repertoires in COVID-19. Turning to the study itself: Collection of acute and convalescent COVID-19 samples took place in the United States, Italy and Spain. PBMCs, B-cell-depleted T cells, or T cells were the source of the cDNA or gDNA that made up the material.

Only in-frame clones appear in the TCRdb table, and some are missing; sequencing was by immunoSEQ multiplex PCR. The sample holds 150,000 to 200,000 clones, 80% to 90% seen once. Sequencing was carried out using peripheral blood. This sequence originates from a woman aged 70 to 79 who had recovered from COVID-19.

The CDR3 sequence: CASSTDRGSYNEQFF. CDR3 DNA: TGTGCCAGCAGCACGGACAGGGGCTCCTACAATGAGCAGTTCTTC. The chain links TRBV7-2 to TRBJ2-1; 9 bases fit TRBD1. Germline V gives CDR1 SGHTA, CDR2 FQGNSA. V shed 5 bases, J shed 0 bases, and the junction held 2 bases outside the gene matches. The CDR3 contains 15 residues.